This T cell receptor beta chain was documented in a study of blood T cells in healthy people across ages. Donors gave 9 to 10 milliliters of peripheral blood apiece. Concerning this clonotype: Antigen: not known.

The CDR3 is 15 amino acids. V lost 5 bases, J lost 8 bases, and 10 bases stayed unmatched. Germline V gene lookup returns CDR1 MNHEY and CDR2 SVGEGT. Broader study findings: Estimated diversity across one million T cells was deemed an underestimate. Any changes in expanded clonotypes were possibly confounded, as donor CMV status remained unknown.

Alongside a J-beta primer mix, a sample-barcoded 5' primer served in a second PCR lasting about 7 to 11 cycles. TCRdb independently ran MiXCR on the 5' RACE reads; one entry per CDR3 protein. The profile shows about 800,000 distinct CDR3 sequences, roughly 25% of them singletons. Another study also made use of these data, one on T cells of mothers and their children. Per that paper: The study obtained over 8.5 million TCR beta CDR3 reads per mother and about 3 million per child.

The rearrangement uses TRBV6-2 or TRBV6-3 and TRBJ1-4; 8 bases match TRBD1. This receptor was taken from a boy between 10 and 17 years old in good health. The sequenced sample was blood. CDR3 DNA sequence: TGTGCCAGCAGTCCAGCAACTTCAGGGGGCGAAAAACTGTTTTTT. Its translation is CASSPATSGGEKLFF.